The 4 T cell receptor beta chains listed next were all sequenced from one sample in a study of cytomegalovirus exposure and HLA in healthy donors. Use of 60 Vbeta and 13 Jbeta primers characterized the PCR. Repertoires were generated with immunoSEQ multiplex PCR, while TCRdb's copy carries only in-frame clones and drops some. The repertoire consists of over 75,000 clones, with around a tenth occurring once and the leading ten covering about 5%. Specimen: PBMCs. These receptors originate from a middle-aged man in good health and CMV-seropositive.

The table lists this clone with a few counts. The chain recombines TRBV4-1 with TRBJ1-4; 9 nucleotides match TRBD1. V was pared by 4 bases and J by 0 bases, with 6 bases of the junction left unmatched. Germline V gene lookup returns CDR1 MGHRA and CDR2 YSYEKL. The CDR3 spans 17 residues. The CDR3 DNA reads as TGCGCCAGCAGCCCGGGACAGGGACTTGCAACTAATGAAAAACTGTTTTTT. It yields the protein CASSPGQGLATNEKLFF.

The table lists this clone with a few counts. The chain has TRBV5-6 and TRBJ2-7; 7 bases align to TRBD2. V lost 0 bases and J lost 4; bases outside the gene matches: 7. In germline, CDR1 is SGHDT, CDR2 YYEEEE. The CDR3 loop spans 15 amino acids. The CDR3 coding sequence is TGTGCCAGCAGCTTGGAGGGGACTACTCATTACGAGCAGTACTTC. It yields the protein CASSLEGTTHYEQYF.

V and J are TRBV14 and TRBJ2-3, with TRBD1 matching over 10 bases. Unmatched junction bases numbered 7, after V lost 2 bases and J lost 2 bases. In germline, CDR1 is SGHDN, CDR2 FVKESK. This CDR3 contains 17 residues. CDR3 sequence: CASSQTNRQGATDTQYF. CDR3 bases: TGTGCCAGCAGCCAAACTAACAGACAGGGGGCCACAGATACGCAGTATTTT.

The genes are TRBV28 and TRBJ2-1, with 10 bases that match TRBD2. CDR1 MDHEN and CDR2 SYDVKM come from the germline V gene. V gave up 8 bases and J gave up 8 bases; unmatched junction bases: 9. CDR3 size: 14 residues. In DNA form, the CDR3 reads TGTGCCAGCCTGACTAGCGGGTGGGTGGATGAGCAGTTCTTC. It is translated as CASLTSGWVDEQFF.